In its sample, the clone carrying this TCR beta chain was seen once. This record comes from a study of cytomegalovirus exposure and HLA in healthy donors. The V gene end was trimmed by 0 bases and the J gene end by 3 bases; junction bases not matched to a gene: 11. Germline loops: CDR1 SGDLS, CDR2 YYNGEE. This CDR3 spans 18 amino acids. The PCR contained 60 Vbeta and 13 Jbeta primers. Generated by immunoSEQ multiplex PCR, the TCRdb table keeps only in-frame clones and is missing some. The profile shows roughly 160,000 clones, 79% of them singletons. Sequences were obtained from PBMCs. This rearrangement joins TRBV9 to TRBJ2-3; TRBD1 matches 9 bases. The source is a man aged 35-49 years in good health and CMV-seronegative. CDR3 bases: TGTGCCAGCAGCGTAGTCGGGAGGACAGGGGCAATAACAGATACGCAGTATTTT. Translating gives CASSVVGRTGAITDTQYF.